The 24 T cell receptor beta chains below were found in one sample sequenced in a study of cytomegalovirus exposure and HLA in healthy donors. In the PCR, 60 Vbeta and 13 Jbeta primers were used. Sequencing was performed with immunoSEQ multiplex PCR; in TCRdb, only in-frame clones are kept and a portion is missing. The sample records some 76,000 clones, nearly 80% being singletons. The sample was PBMCs. The source is a woman aged 40 to 50 in good health and CMV-seropositive.

Points on this clone: Sequence at one end of the junction differs from germline and may be a read error. This chain links TRBV10-3 with TRBJ2-7, with 8 bases that match TRBD2. This CDR3 comprises 15 residues. Looked up from germline, CDR1 is ENHRY and CDR2 is SYGVKD. In nucleotides, the CDR3 is TGTGCCATCAGTAAAGGTGGCGGGGGGCCTTACGGGCAGTACTTC. It yields the protein CAISKGGGGPYGQYF.

The J gene is TRBJ1-2, the V gene TRBV4-3; D remains unclear. Trimming pared 1 base from V and 4 bases from J, leaving 13 bases between. Germline V gene data show CDR1 as LGHNA and CDR2 as YSLEER. The CDR3 spans 15 residues. The CDR3 loop is CASSQGAGFIYGYTF. For the CDR3, the DNA is TGCGCCAGCAGCCAAGGAGCGGGGTTCATCTATGGCTACACCTTC.

The rearrangement uses TRBV7-2 and TRBJ2-3; no reliable D call. V shed 1 base and J shed 5 bases, with 4 bases lying between them. In germline, CDR1 is SGHTA, CDR2 FQGNSA. This CDR3 is built from 12 residues. CDR3 sequence reads: CASSLDGDTQYF. The CDR3, as DNA: TGTGCCAGCAGCTTAGACGGAGATACGCAGTATTTT.

This rearrangement joins TRBV5-1 to TRBJ2-5; tentatively, D is TRBD1 (6 bases). The CDR3 extends over 15 amino acids. The V gene lost 4 bases and the J gene lost 2 bases, with 15 bases spanning the gap. In germline, CDR1 is SGHRS, CDR2 YFSETQ. This CDR3 reads CASSGDTMGQETQYF. The CDR3 DNA reads as TGCGCCAGCAGCGGGGACACAATGGGTCAAGAGACCCAGTACTTC.

The chain links TRBV6-1 to TRBJ2-6; D is unclear. The CDR3 length is 14 residues. Germline CDR1 MNHNS, CDR2 SASEGT. V lost 7 bases and J 0 bases, leaving 7 bases between the germline ends. CDR3 DNA: TGTGCCAGCATGTCCAGCTCTGGGGCCAACGTCCTGACTTTC. Translation gives CASMSSSGANVLTF.

The gene calls are TRBV6-5 and TRBJ2-7; maybe TRBD2 (6 bases). Germline V gene sequence: CDR1 MNHEY, CDR2 SVGAGI. With 2 bases removed from V and 4 bases from J, the gap between germline ends came to 18 bases. The CDR3 is 16 residues long. CDR3 nucleotide sequence: TGTGCCAGCAGTTACGGAGGGCCAGGGAGGTCGTACGAGCAGTACTTC. This sequence encodes CASSYGGPGRSYEQYF.

V and J are TRBV5-5 and TRBJ1-1, with a tentative D call TRBD1 (5 bases). This CDR3 has 14 amino acids. The germline V gene encodes CDR1 SGHKS and CDR2 YYEKEE (reference sequence). V dropped 0 bases and J dropped 2 bases, with 8 bases sitting between them. The DNA for the CDR3 is TGTGCCAGCAGCTTGGGGGGGGTAAACACTGAAGCTTTCTTT. This gives the protein CASSLGGVNTEAFF.

This clone turned up a few times. V usage is TRBV11-2 and J usage is TRBJ2-3; D is perhaps TRBD1 (6 bases). The ends were cut back, 3 bases at V and 3 bases at J, with 19 bases in the middle. CDR1 is SGHAT, CDR2 FQNNGV, per germline. The length of the CDR3 is 17 residues. CDR3: CASSLGVGAPFTDTQYF. As DNA, the CDR3 is TGTGCCAGCAGCTTGGGGGTGGGGGCCCCTTTTACAGATACGCAGTATTTT.

The chain recombines TRBV28 with TRBJ2-7; 9 bases map to TRBD1. This CDR3 spans 12 amino acids. CDR1 is MDHEN and CDR2 is SYDVKM in the germline V gene. V was pared by 7 bases and J by 7 bases, with 5 bases of the junction left unmatched. This CDR3 is CASTRQGGEQYF. In DNA form, the CDR3 reads TGTGCCAGCACCAGACAGGGGGGAGAGCAGTACTTC.

The rearrangement uses TRBV5-1 and TRBJ2-3, with D perhaps TRBD1 (5 bases). V lost 0 bases and J 1 base, leaving 6 bases between the germline ends. Germline-derived CDR1 and CDR2 are SGHRS and YFSETQ. The CDR3 extends over 14 amino acids. This CDR3 reads CASSLEGRTDTQYF. The DNA for the CDR3 is TGCGCCAGCAGCTTGGAGGGGCGCACAGATACGCAGTATTTT.

This chain connects TRBV14 to TRBJ2-5; D possibly corresponds to TRBD2 (6 bases). This CDR3 contains 14 residues. The germline V and J ends were trimmed by 1 base and 5 bases, with 11 bases remaining between them. Per germline, CDR1 SGHDN and CDR2 FVKESK. The CDR3 DNA reads as TGTGCCAGCAGCCAAGGACTAGGGTGGGAGACCCAGTACTTC. This codes for CASSQGLGWETQYF.

This chain links TRBV27 with TRBJ2-7, with TRBD2 identical over 12 bases. This CDR3 has 13 residues. J gave up 3 bases and V 10 bases, and 4 bases lay outside the gene matches. Germline V gives CDR1 MNHEY, CDR2 SMNVEV (reference sequence). The CDR3 nucleotides are TGTGCCACCATGACTAGCGGGGGCTACGAGCAGTACTTC. Translated, it gives CATMTSGGYEQYF.

As regards this clone: Other DNA sequences in this specimen translate into the identical CDR3. The genes are TRBV6-5 and TRBJ1-2; no reliable D call. In germline, CDR1 is MNHEY, CDR2 SVGAGI. Trimming took off 6 bases at V and 0 bases at J, with 8 bases between the two ends. This CDR3 spans 13 amino acids. CDR3 sequence (DNA): TGTGCCAGCAGCCCGGGGTCTAACTATGGCTACACCTTC. It yields the protein CASSPGSNYGYTF.

The chain recombines TRBV9 with TRBJ1-6; D may be TRBD1 (6 bases). V was shortened by 6 bases and J by 13 bases, with 17 bases between the two germline ends. Germline V gives CDR1 SGDLS, CDR2 YYNGEE. This CDR3 comprises 13 residues. Here the CDR3 DNA reads TGTGCCAGCACAGCAGGGGCCAACTCCCCCCTCCACTTT. This translates into CASTAGANSPLHF.

The chain has TRBV18 and TRBJ2-5, with D uncertain. Germline assignment: CDR1 KGHSH and CDR2 LQKENI. The germline V and J ends were trimmed by 4 bases and 2 bases, with 5 bases remaining between them. This CDR3 contains 12 residues. The CDR3 DNA reads TGTGCCAGCTCACTCAGGCAAGAGACCCAGTACTTC. Its translation is CASSLRQETQYF.

This sequence joins TRBV6-1 and TRBJ2-7, with D tentatively TRBD1 (6 bases). Trimming removed 0 bases from V and 4 bases from J, with 10 bases in between. The CDR3 is made up of 14 amino acids. CDR1 and CDR2 from the germline V gene are MNHNS and SASEGT. CDR3 DNA sequence: TGTGCCAGCAGTGAAGCGGCCAGGGGATACGAGCAGTACTTC. Its protein is CASSEAARGYEQYF.

The chain employs TRBV5-1 and TRBJ1-4, with 8 nucleotides matching TRBD1. Germline CDR1 SGHRS, CDR2 YFSETQ. Trimming removed 4 bases from V and 6 bases from J; junction bases left unmatched: 8. The CDR3 is 15 amino acids. The CDR3 sequence: CASSGRQGRDEKLFF. The DNA for the CDR3 is TGCGCCAGCAGCGGACGACAGGGGCGGGATGAAAAACTGTTTTTT.

The chain combines TRBV7-8 with TRBJ1-2, with TRBD1 as a possible D gene (5 bases). This CDR3 comprises 14 residues. Germline V gives CDR1 SGHVS, CDR2 FQNEAQ. V lost 3 bases and J 2 bases, leaving 10 bases between the germline ends. Written as DNA, the CDR3 is TGTGCCAGCAGCTTGTTCGACAGAAACTATGGCTACACCTTC. This translates into CASSLFDRNYGYTF.

The V and J genes are TRBV19 and TRBJ1-2, with D possibly being TRBD1 (5 bases). This CDR3 comprises 14 residues. V was shortened by 5 bases and J by 6 bases, with 16 bases between the two germline ends. Germline CDR1 and CDR2: LNHDA and SQIVND (reference sequence). CDR3 protein: CASSSPGGLNGYTF. The CDR3 nucleotides read TGTGCCAGTAGTTCCCCCGGGGGTCTGAATGGCTACACCTTC.

This sequence joins TRBV2 and TRBJ2-7; 8 bases map to TRBD1. CDR1 SNHLY and CDR2 FYNNEI come from the germline V gene. The trim removed 6 bases at V and 3 bases at J, leaving 22 bases unmatched. CDR3 length equals 19 residues. The CDR3 region has the DNA TGTGCCAGCAGGGTACCGGGACAGGAAAGCCTTACAGGATACTACGAGCAGTACTTC. Amino acids: CASRVPGQESLTGYYEQYF.

Note on this clone: One end of the junction fails to match germline, which may point to a read error. This chain links TRBV6-4 with TRBJ1-5; D perhaps matches TRBD1 (6 bases). The CDR3 is 14 residues long. CDR1 MRHNA and CDR2 SNTAGT come from the germline V gene. The CDR3 DNA reads TGTGCCGGCAGTACAGGGTTGGGCAATCAGCCCCAGCATTTT. Translation gives CAGSTGLGNQPQHF.

J is TRBJ1-4 and V is TRBV25-1; 9 bases fit TRBD1. V lost 6 bases, J lost 8 bases, and 13 bases stayed unmatched. The CDR3 is 16 residues long. Germline V lookup: CDR1 MGHDK, CDR2 SYGVNS. The CDR3 nucleotides are TGTGCCAGCAGGGGAGCGGGACAGGGTTCCCTCGAAAAACTGTTTTTT. Translation gives CASRGAGQGSLEKLFF.

V is TRBV30 and J is TRBJ1-1; 8 positions agree with TRBD1. The CDR3 length is 13 residues. Germline loops: CDR1 GTSNPN, CDR2 SVGIG (reference sequence). With V trimmed by 0 bases and J by 5 bases, 2 bases remained unmatched. The CDR3 region is CAWSVRTGTEAFF. CDR3 nucleotides: TGTGCCTGGAGTGTAAGGACAGGGACTGAAGCTTTCTTT.

A single count supports this clone. The CDR3 bases are TGTGCCAGTAGTATTTCGGGACTCCCAGAGACCCAGTACTTC. This encodes CASSISGLPETQYF. V usage is TRBV19 and J usage is TRBJ2-5; D possibly corresponds to TRBD2 (6 bases). Between the trimmed V and J ends, which lost 3 bases and 4 bases, there was a span of 12 bases. This CDR3 has 14 residues. Germline V lookup: CDR1 LNHDA, CDR2 SQIVND (reference sequence).